This is a list of T cell receptor beta chains from one sample in a study of blood T cell repertoires in COVID-19. Profiled with immunoSEQ multiplex PCR; TCRdb holds only in-frame clones, not every one. The profile shows about 86,000 clones, around 80% of them singletons. Specimen: peripheral blood. These receptors were taken from a woman older than 75 with active or convalescent COVID-19. CDR3s include the opening cysteine and the closing phenylalanine or tryptophan. The D gene is left open where the match is weak. The listing skips clone size in some rows; elsewhere it reads once, few, many or a size class.

v_call	j_call	clone_size	d_call	cdr3_aa	cdr3_nt
TRBV5-1	TRBJ2-1	-	TRBD2	CASSLGKVAGGYNEQFF	TGCGCCAGCAGCTTGGGGAAGGTAGCGGGAGGCTACAATGAGCAGTTCTTC
TRBV28	TRBJ1-2	many	TRBD1	CASSHGTGNSLNGYTF	TGTGCCAGCAGTCACGGGACAGGGAACTCTTTGAATGGCTACACCTTC
TRBV5-8	TRBJ1-2	-	-	CASSLGWATNNYGYTF	TGTGCCAGCAGCTTGGGTTGGGCCACCAATAACTATGGCTACACCTTC
TRBV28	TRBJ2-6	-	-	CASSSSSGANVLTF	TGTGCCAGCAGTTCCTCGTCTGGGGCCAACGTCCTGACTTTC
TRBV6-5	TRBJ2-7	-	-	CASTMDGPTGEQYF	TGTGCCAGCACCATGGACGGACCTACAGGAGAGCAGTACTTC
TRBV6-5	TRBJ1-1	-	TRBD1	CASTARAGGSEAFF	TGTGCCAGCACAGCGAGAGCAGGGGGCTCCGAAGCTTTCTTT
TRBV6-5	TRBJ2-7	-	-	CASSYSGGRRDEQYF	TGTGCCAGCAGTTACTCGGGGGGGCGCAGAGACGAGCAGTACTTC
TRBV5-1	TRBJ1-2	-	TRBD1	CASSTPTGGSYGYTF	TGCGCCAGCAGCACGCCGACAGGGGGCAGCTATGGCTACACCTTC
TRBV7-2	TRBJ1-1	-	TRBD1	CASSRTGGWTEAFF	TGTGCCAGCAGCCGCACAGGGGGTTGGACTGAAGCTTTCTTT
TRBV15	TRBJ2-5	-	-	CATSTGLSETQYF	TGTGCCACCAGCACTGGACTCTCTGAGACCCAGTACTTC
TRBV28	TRBJ1-2	-	TRBD1	CASSPRTGGHGYTF	TGTGCCAGCAGTCCGAGGACAGGGGGCCATGGCTACACCTTC
TRBV6-5	TRBJ2-1	-	-	CASRLGGGPHNEQFF	TGTGCCAGCAGACTTGGAGGTGGTCCCCACAATGAGCAGTTCTTC
TRBV3-1/TRBV3-2	TRBJ2-5	-	TRBD2	CASSHGRGAPAETQYF	TGTGCCAGCAGCCACGGGCGGGGGGCCCCGGCGGAGACCCAGTACTTC
TRBV19	TRBJ2-7	-	-	CASSITGIAYEQYF	TGTGCCAGTAGTATTACAGGGATCGCCTACGAGCAGTACTTC
TRBV10-3	TRBJ2-7	-	TRBD1	CAISEFQGDSERYF	TGTGCCATCAGTGAGTTCCAAGGGGACAGCGAACGGTACTTC
TRBV4-1	TRBJ1-5	-	TRBD1	CASSRDQGAQPQHF	TGCGCCAGCAGTCGGGATCAGGGGGCTCAGCCCCAGCATTTT
TRBV29-1	TRBJ2-2	-	-	CSVEYSGRNTGELFF	TGCAGCGTTGAATATTCTGGTAGGAACACCGGGGAGCTGTTTTTT
TRBV12-3/TRBV12-4	TRBJ1-1	-	-	CASNLGFTEAFF	TGTGCCAGCAACCTCGGGTTTACTGAAGCTTTCTTT
TRBV11-1	TRBJ2-5	-	-	CASRPTQGFQETQYF	TGTGCCAGCAGACCCACCCAGGGGTTCCAAGAGACCCAGTACTTC
TRBV7-9	TRBJ2-2	-	-	CASSVTTNTGELFF	TGTGCCAGCAGCGTCACAACGAACACCGGGGAGCTGTTTTTT
TRBV6-6	TRBJ1-6	-	-	CASSYETDNNSPLHF	TGTGCCAGCAGTTACGAAACAGATAATAATTCACCCCTCCACTTT
TRBV28	TRBJ2-2	-	-	CASSLVRLGLGGELFF	TGTGCCAGCAGCCTAGTCCGGCTGGGACTGGGCGGGGAGCTGTTTTTT
TRBV7-2	TRBJ2-1	-	TRBD2	CASTWGAGDLYNEQFF	TGTGCCAGCACCTGGGGAGCGGGGGACCTCTACAATGAGCAGTTCTTC
TRBV19	TRBJ1-4	few	TRBD1	CASSAEDREKLFF	TGTGCCAGTAGTGCGGAGGACAGGGAAAAACTGTTTTTT
TRBV27	TRBJ1-1	-	-	CASSSRGLRNTEAFF	TGTGCCAGCAGTTCTCGGGGTTTGCGGAACACTGAAGCTTTCTTT
TRBV2	TRBJ1-5	-	-	CASSGSGGGGSNQPQHF	TGTGCCAGCAGTGGAAGCGGCGGCGGGGGAAGCAATCAGCCCCAGCATTTT
TRBV5-1	TRBJ2-3	-	-	CASSLSASTDTQYF	TGCGCCAGCAGTCTTAGCGCTAGCACAGATACGCAGTATTTT
TRBV6-2/TRBV6-3	TRBJ1-2	few	-	CASSYGQDYGYTF	TGTGCCAGCAGTTACGGGCAGGACTATGGCTACACCTTC
TRBV4-3	TRBJ2-1	-	TRBD1	CASSQEDRGNNEQFF	TGCGCCAGCAGCCAAGAGGACAGGGGCAACAATGAGCAGTTCTTC
TRBV7-7	TRBJ2-1	-	TRBD2	CASSLLGPGTSGYNEQFF	TGTGCTAGCAGCCTTTTGGGGCCCGGGACTAGCGGATACAATGAGCAGTTCTTC
TRBV28	TRBJ2-3	-	TRBD2	CASSPYVPGRGGTDTQYF	TGTGCCAGCAGTCCTTATGTGCCGGGGCGGGGAGGGACAGATACGCAGTATTTT
TRBV5-1	TRBJ1-3	-	-	CASSQMQGSGNTIYF	TGCGCCAGCAGCCAGATGCAGGGGTCTGGAAACACCATATATTTT
TRBV5-4	TRBJ1-6	few	TRBD1	CASSSPGQINSPLHF	TGTGCCAGCAGCTCCCCGGGACAGATTAATTCACCCCTCCACTTT
TRBV28	TRBJ2-2	-	TRBD1	CASTLTGRTGELFF	TGTGCCAGCACCTTGACAGGGCGCACCGGGGAGCTGTTTTTT
TRBV11-3	TRBJ2-7	-	-	CASSLSEVSQQYF	TGTGCCAGCAGCTTATCCGAAGTAAGCCAGCAGTACTTC
TRBV19	TRBJ1-2	medium-sized	-	CASSPGTNRGYTF	TGTGCCAGTAGTCCCGGGACTAACCGTGGCTACACCTTC
TRBV5-1	TRBJ2-1	-	TRBD2	CASSRNTGGSYNEQFF	TGCGCCAGCAGCCGCAACACGGGGGGTTCCTACAATGAGCAGTTCTTC
TRBV6-4	TRBJ1-3	-	-	CASRVTGGDGNTIYF	TGTGCCAGCAGAGTGACGGGGGGGGATGGAAACACCATATATTTT
TRBV29-1	TRBJ1-2	-	-	CSVQEGYTF	TGCAGCGTCCAAGAGGGCTACACCTTC
TRBV6-2/TRBV6-3	TRBJ2-5	-	-	CASSYSGLGDQETQYF	TGTGCCAGCAGTTACTCCGGCCTCGGGGACCAAGAGACCCAGTACTTC